These 13 T cell receptor beta chains share one sample of origin, sequenced in a study of T-cell memory formation after mild COVID-19. TCRdb re-derived calls from the 5' RACE reads in MiXCR, one entry per CDR3 protein. The sample consists of under 300,000 distinct CDR3 sequences, 8.2% of them appearing once. The sample comprised PBMCs or a T cell subset sorted from them (not recorded which). These receptors all come from a young man who had mild COVID-19 (a few samples of this study predate the infection). Cell type and time point are not known.

The CDR3 nucleotides read TGTGCCAGCAGTCCAGGGACATTAGTCTACGAGCAGTACTTC. It codes for CASSPGTLVYEQYF. V usage is TRBV2 and J usage is TRBJ2-7, with a weak D call TRBD1 (6 bases). This CDR3 spans 14 amino acids. V lost 5 bases to trimming and J lost 3 bases, with 14 bases between them. The germline gives CDR1 SNHLY, CDR2 FYNNEI.

This clonotype was seen a handful of times. The chain has TRBV11-2 and TRBJ2-5, with 7 bases that match TRBD1. The CDR3 has 16 amino acids. Germline-derived CDR1 and CDR2 are SGHAT and FQNNGV. V shed 4 bases and J 2 bases; nucleotides not matched to a gene: 10. CDR3 sequence (DNA): TGTGCCAGCAGCTCCGCCCGACAGGGTAGTCAAGAGACCCAGTACTTC. Residues: CASSSARQGSQETQYF.

This clonotype was seen ten or more times. A read error may account for a junction end that differs from germline. In DNA form, the CDR3 reads TGTGCCAGCAGCCCAACCCCCGAGGGGCGCCGCTCCTTC. As protein: CASSPTPEGRRSF. V and J are TRBV9 and TRBJ2-4; D possibly uses TRBD1 or TRBD2 (5 bases each). CDR1 and CDR2 from the germline V gene are SGDLS and YYNGEE. CDR3 length: 13 amino acids.

The chain carries TRBV7-9 and TRBJ1-6, with no clear D. Germline loops: CDR1 SEHNR, CDR2 FQNEAQ (reference sequence). CDR3 length: 14 amino acids. The V end was cut by 2 bases, the J end by 8 bases, with 10 bases between. This chain's CDR3 is CASSLRQEDSPLHF. CDR3 sequence (DNA): TGTGCCAGCAGCTTAAGGCAGGAAGATTCACCCCTCCACTTT.

In its sample, this clonotype was seen once. In DNA form, the CDR3 reads TGTGCCTGGAGTTTACAGGGGGGCACTGAAGCTTTCTTT. Protein: CAWSLQGGTEAFF. This sequence joins TRBV30 and TRBJ1-1; 8 bases fit TRBD1. Germline V gene data show CDR1 as GTSNPN and CDR2 as SVGIG (reference sequence). V shed 2 bases and J 4 bases; nucleotides not matched to a gene: 3. The CDR3 covers 13 residues.

This clonotype occurred a few times. The chain is built from TRBV12-3 or TRBV12-4 and TRBJ1-2; 10 bases line up with TRBD1. V was clipped by 4 bases and J by 7 bases; unmatched bases: 12. The CDR3 has 16 amino acids. DNA for the CDR3: TGTGCCAGCAGTTCCGGGACAGGGGCATCCAACGGTGGCTACACCTTC. Translation gives CASSSGTGASNGGYTF.

There are a few counts of this clonotype. The CDR3 DNA reads TGTGCCAGCAGCAAGGGACTAGCGTTCAATGAGCAGTTCTTC. Translating it yields CASSKGLAFNEQFF. The rearrangement links TRBV7-2 to TRBJ2-1; 10 nucleotides align to TRBD2. The germline V gene has CDR1 SGHTA and CDR2 FQGNSA. The CDR3 loop spans 14 amino acids. V lost 5 bases to trimming and J lost 6 bases; unmatched junction nucleotides: 4.

This clonotype has only a few counts. V is TRBV12-3 or TRBV12-4 and J is TRBJ2-1; 7 nucleotides line up with TRBD1. The CDR3 runs to 15 residues. With V trimmed by 10 bases and J by 1 base, 10 bases remained unmatched. The CDR3 DNA sequence: TGTGCCATCACAAATACGGGACAGTCCTACAATGAGCAGTTCTTC. Amino acid sequence: CAITNTGQSYNEQFF.

The chain is built from TRBV4-1 and TRBJ1-2; 9 bases agree with TRBD1. The CDR3 loop spans 15 amino acids. Unmatched junction bases numbered 7, after V lost 5 bases and J lost 3 bases. Germline V CDR1 and CDR2: MGHRA, YSYEKL. CDR3 sequence reads: CASSLGQGADYGYTF. In DNA, the CDR3 is TGCGCCAGCAGCTTGGGACAGGGAGCGGACTATGGCTACACCTTC.

V usage is TRBV28 and J usage is TRBJ2-4, with 7 bases that match TRBD1. The CDR3 runs to 16 residues. V dropped 5 bases and J dropped 7; count of bases not matched to a gene: 14. CDR1 is MDHEN and CDR2 is SYDVKM in the germline V gene. The CDR3 DNA sequence: TGTGCCAGCAGTCTTCCGACAGGGCTCCAACGGAACATTCAGTACTTC. Translating gives CASSLPTGLQRNIQYF.

In its sample, this clonotype was seen many times. The chain uses TRBV28 and TRBJ1-5; D ambiguous. The CDR3 extends over 15 amino acids. Germline V lookup: CDR1 MDHEN, CDR2 SYDVKM. Trimming shortened V by 5 bases and J by 1 base, and 12 bases separated the two germline ends. In DNA form, the CDR3 reads TGTGCCAGCAGTCCCCTTCTGGGGAGCAATCAGCCCCAGCATTTT. The encoded protein is CASSPLLGSNQPQHF.

V is TRBV14 and J is TRBJ2-4; D remains ambiguous. This CDR3 spans 14 amino acids. Germline V gene lookup returns CDR1 SGHDN and CDR2 FVKESK. V lost 2 bases and J lost 1, with 6 bases in between. The CDR3 bases are TGTGCCAGCAGCCAAAAGGCCGCCAAAAACATTCAGTACTTC. Its translation: CASSQKAAKNIQYF.

This clonotype was detected ten times or more. The chain joins TRBV4-3 to TRBJ2-7; D is undetermined. CDR1 LGHNA and CDR2 YSLEER come from the germline V gene. V lost 4 bases and J lost 3, with 16 bases in between. The CDR3 is made up of 15 amino acids. This CDR3 is CASSRITVLCYEQYF. CDR3 DNA: TGCGCCAGCAGCCGAATTACGGTCCTGTGCTACGAGCAGTACTTC.